There are a few counts of the clone carrying this T cell receptor beta chain. Its antigen is unidentified. Sequencing was performed with immunoSEQ multiplex PCR; in TCRdb, only in-frame clones are kept and a portion is missing. The sample includes about 130,000 clones, about 87% of them seen just once. This sample stems from a study of T cell responses to AZD1222 COVID-19 vaccine. General study findings and limits: Receipt of two AZD1222 doses was followed by a rise in Spike-specific TCR breadth and depth. Regions 160-218 and 743-854 held dominance among vaccine-associated CD4 TCRs, which spanned spike. Clonal diversity may have been underestimated, and the donors were mostly white British, with more females than males.

The sample consisted of peripheral blood, taken on day 0 of AZD1222 vaccination. This sequence was found in an adult in good health.

CDR3 loop: CSVGGQGFREAFF. The CDR3 DNA sequence: TGCAGCGTCGGGGGGCAGGGGTTTAGGGAAGCTTTCTTT. This chain links TRBV29-1 with TRBJ1-1, with D tentatively TRBD1 (6 bases). The CDR3 is 13 residues long. CDR1 is SQVTM and CDR2 is ANQGSEA in the germline V gene. V was trimmed by 6 bases and J by 8 bases, leaving 19 bases between them.